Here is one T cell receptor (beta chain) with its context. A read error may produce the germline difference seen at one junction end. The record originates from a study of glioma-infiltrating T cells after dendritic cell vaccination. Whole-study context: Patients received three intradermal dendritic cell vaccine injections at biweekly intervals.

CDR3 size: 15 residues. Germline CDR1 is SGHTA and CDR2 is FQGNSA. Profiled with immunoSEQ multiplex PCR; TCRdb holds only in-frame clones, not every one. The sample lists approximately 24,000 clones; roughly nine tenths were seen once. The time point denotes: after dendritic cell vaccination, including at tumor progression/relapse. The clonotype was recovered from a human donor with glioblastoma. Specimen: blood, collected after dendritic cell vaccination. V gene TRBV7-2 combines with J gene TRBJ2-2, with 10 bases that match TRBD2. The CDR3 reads CASSLAGGNTGELFF. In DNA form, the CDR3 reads TGTGCCAGCAGTTTAGCGGGGGGGAACACCGGGGAGCTGTTTTTT. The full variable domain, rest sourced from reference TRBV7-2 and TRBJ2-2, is GAGVSQSPSNKVTEKGKDVELRCDPISGHTALYWYRQSLGQGLEFLIYFQGNSAPDKSGLPSDRFSAERTGGSVSTLTIQRTQQEDSAVYLCASSLAGGNTGELFFGEGSRLTVL.